The following is a T cell receptor beta chain sequence with its context. The germline V gene has CDR1 SNHLY and CDR2 FYNNEI. V was clipped by 8 bases and J by 0 bases; unmatched bases: 5. This CDR3 is 15 amino acids long. The source of the sample is a study of cytomegalovirus exposure and HLA in healthy donors. The PCR contained 60 Vbeta and 13 Jbeta primers. Only in-frame clones appear in the TCRdb table, and some are missing; sequencing was by immunoSEQ multiplex PCR. The data show about 150,000 clones, approximately 69% seen once. The source of this sequence is a man aged 25 to 40 in good health and CMV-seronegative. Sequencing was done on a sample of PBMCs. This sequence joins TRBV2 and TRBJ1-5, with 9 bases that match TRBD1. CDR3 bases: TGTGCCAGCGGGGACAGGGTAAATAGCAATCAGCCCCAGCATTTT. Residues: CASGDRVNSNQPQHF.